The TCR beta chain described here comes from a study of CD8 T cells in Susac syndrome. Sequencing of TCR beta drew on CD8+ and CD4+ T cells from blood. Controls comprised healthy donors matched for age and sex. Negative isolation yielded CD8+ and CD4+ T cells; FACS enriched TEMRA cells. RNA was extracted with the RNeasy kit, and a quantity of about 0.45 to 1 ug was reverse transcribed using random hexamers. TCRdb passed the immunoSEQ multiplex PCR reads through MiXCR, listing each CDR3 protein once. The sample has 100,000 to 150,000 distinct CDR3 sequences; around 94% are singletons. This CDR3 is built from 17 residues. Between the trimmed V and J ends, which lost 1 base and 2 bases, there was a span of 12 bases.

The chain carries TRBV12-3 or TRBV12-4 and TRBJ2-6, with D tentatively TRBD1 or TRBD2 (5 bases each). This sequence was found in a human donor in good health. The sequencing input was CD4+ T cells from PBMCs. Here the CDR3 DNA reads TGTGCCAGCAGTTTAGAGTCCGGGGCAACTGGGGCCAACGTCCTGACTTTC. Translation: CASSLESGATGANVLTF.